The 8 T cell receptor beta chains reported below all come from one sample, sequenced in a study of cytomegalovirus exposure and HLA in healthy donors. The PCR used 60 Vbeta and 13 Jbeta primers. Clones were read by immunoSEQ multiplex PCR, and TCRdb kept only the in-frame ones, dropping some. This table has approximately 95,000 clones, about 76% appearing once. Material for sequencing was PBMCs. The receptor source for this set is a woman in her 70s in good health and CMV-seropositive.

The CDR3 reads CASSPRVSTDTQYF. CDR3 DNA: TGTGCCAGCAGTCCCAGGGTCAGCACAGATACGCAGTATTTT. The rearrangement joins TRBV6-5 to TRBJ2-3; D perhaps matches TRBD1 (5 bases). Germline V gene data show CDR1 as MNHEY and CDR2 as SVGAGI. V was trimmed by 5 bases and J by 0 bases, leaving 9 bases between them. This CDR3 is 14 amino acids long.

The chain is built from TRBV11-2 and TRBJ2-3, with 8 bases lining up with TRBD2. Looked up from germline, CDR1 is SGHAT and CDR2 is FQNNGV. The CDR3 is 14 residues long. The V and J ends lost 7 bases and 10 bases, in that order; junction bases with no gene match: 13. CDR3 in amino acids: CASTESGTSLAQYF. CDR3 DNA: TGTGCCAGCACCGAATCCGGGACTAGTTTGGCGCAGTATTTT.

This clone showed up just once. This chain's CDR3 is CASSGTSGRDTQYF. The DNA for the CDR3 is TGTGCCAGCAGTGGGACTAGCGGGAGGGATACGCAGTATTTT. J is TRBJ2-3 and V is TRBV6-5; 15 positions agree with TRBD2. Looked up from germline, CDR1 is MNHEY and CDR2 is SVGAGI. J gave up 6 bases and V 5 bases, and 0 bases lay outside the gene matches. The CDR3 has 14 amino acids.

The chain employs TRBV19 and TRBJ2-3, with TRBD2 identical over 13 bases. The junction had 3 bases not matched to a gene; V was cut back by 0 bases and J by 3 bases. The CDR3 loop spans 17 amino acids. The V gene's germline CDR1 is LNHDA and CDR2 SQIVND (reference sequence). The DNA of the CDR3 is TGTGCCAGTAGTATAGATCAGACTAGCGGGAGGACAGATACGCAGTATTTT. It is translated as CASSIDQTSGRTDTQYF.

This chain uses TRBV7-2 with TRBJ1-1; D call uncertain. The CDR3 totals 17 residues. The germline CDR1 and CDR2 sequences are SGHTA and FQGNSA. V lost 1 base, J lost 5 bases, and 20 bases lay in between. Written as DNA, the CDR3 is TGTGCCAGCAGCTTAGAGGGAAGTCGACCCGCGGGGACTGAAGCTTTCTTT. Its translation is CASSLEGSRPAGTEAFF.

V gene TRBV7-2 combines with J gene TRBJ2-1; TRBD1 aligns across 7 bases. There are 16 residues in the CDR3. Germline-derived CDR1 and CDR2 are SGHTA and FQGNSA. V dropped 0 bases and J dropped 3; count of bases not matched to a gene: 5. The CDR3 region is CASSLAKRQGYNEQFF. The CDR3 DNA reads TGTGCCAGCAGCTTAGCGAAGAGACAGGGCTACAATGAGCAGTTCTTC.

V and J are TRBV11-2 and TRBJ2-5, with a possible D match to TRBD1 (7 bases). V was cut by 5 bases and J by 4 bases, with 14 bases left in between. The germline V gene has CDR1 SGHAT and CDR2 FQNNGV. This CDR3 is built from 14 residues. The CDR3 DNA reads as TGTGCCAGCAGCCTAAGCAGGGGGGCAGAGACCCAGTACTTC. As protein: CASSLSRGAETQYF.

CDR3 loop: CASSHSGRANTGELFF. CDR3 nucleotide sequence: TGTGCCAGCAGCCACAGCGGGAGGGCGAACACCGGGGAGCTGTTTTTT. The rearrangement joins TRBV6-6 to TRBJ2-2, with TRBD2 identical over 10 bases. V shed 6 bases and J 0 bases; nucleotides not matched to a gene: 4. The CDR3 contains 16 residues. Germline CDR1 reads MNHNY; CDR2 reads SVGAGI (reference sequence).